This TCR beta chain was sequenced in a study of blood T cells in healthy people across ages. Next came a second PCR, run for about 7 to 11 cycles, which used a sample-barcoded 5' primer along with a J-beta primer mix. Any given sample supplied a minimum of 3 million CDR3-containing paired-end reads. From the 5' RACE reads, TCRdb called clonotypes with MiXCR, one entry per CDR3 protein. The table records 1,100,000 or so distinct CDR3 sequences, more than 40% of them present only once. A note on this clonotype: As yet, its antigen is unknown.

Germline V gene sequence: CDR1 SGHTA, CDR2 FQGNSA. The CDR3 sequence is 17 residues long. V was pared by 5 bases and J by 10 bases, with 20 bases of the junction left unmatched. Overall study results and limits: When one million T cells were used, diversity estimates were thought to be underestimates.

The TCR comes from a woman aged 55-70 years in good health. The specimen sequenced was blood. The rearrangement links TRBV7-2 to TRBJ2-5, with 9 positions matching TRBD1. CDR3 protein: CASSPHQGTGSRKDQYF. The CDR3 DNA follows: TGTGCCAGCAGCCCTCACCAGGGGACAGGGTCCCGGAAAGACCAGTACTTC.